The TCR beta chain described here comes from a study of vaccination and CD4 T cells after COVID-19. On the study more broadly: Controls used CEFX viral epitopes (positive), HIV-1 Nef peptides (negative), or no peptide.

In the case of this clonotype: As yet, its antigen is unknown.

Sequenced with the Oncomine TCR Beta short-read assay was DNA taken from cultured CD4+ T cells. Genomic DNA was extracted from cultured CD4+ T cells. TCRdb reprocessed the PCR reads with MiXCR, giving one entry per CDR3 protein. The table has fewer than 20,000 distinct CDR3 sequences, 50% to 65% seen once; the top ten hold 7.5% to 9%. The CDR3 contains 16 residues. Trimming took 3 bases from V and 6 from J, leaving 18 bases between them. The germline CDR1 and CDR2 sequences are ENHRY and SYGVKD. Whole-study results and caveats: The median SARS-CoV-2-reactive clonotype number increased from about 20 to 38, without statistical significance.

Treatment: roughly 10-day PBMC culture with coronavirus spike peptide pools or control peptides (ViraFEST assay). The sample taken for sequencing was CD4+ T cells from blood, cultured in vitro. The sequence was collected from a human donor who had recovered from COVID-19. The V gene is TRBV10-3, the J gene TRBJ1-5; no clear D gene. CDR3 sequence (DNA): TGTGCCATCAGTGACCCCGACGGGAATAGAGGTCAGCCCCAGCATTTT. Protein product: CAISDPDGNRGQPQHF.